This T cell receptor beta chain was recovered during a study of blood T cells in healthy people across ages. Primed by a sample-barcoded 5' primer and a J-beta primer mix, a second PCR proceeded for 7 to 11 cycles. TCRdb passed the 5' RACE reads through MiXCR, listing each CDR3 protein once. The sample records around 800,000 distinct CDR3 sequences, under 45% being singletons. Findings and caveats of the study: Researchers deemed the diversity estimates from one million T cells underestimates.

Germline assignment: CDR1 SGHAT and CDR2 FQNNGV. CDR3 size: 16 residues. In the case of this clonotype: Its antigen is unidentified.

Every sample had a minimum of 6.5 million PBMCs isolated. RNA extraction gave at least 5 micrograms of total RNA per sample. The material sequenced was blood. The receptor's source is a man aged 55 to 70 in good health. This chain connects TRBV11-2 to TRBJ2-5, with TRBD2 identical over 9 bases. The end of the DNA aligns better with TRBJ2-7, so the J call may be wrong. CDR3 coding DNA: TGTGCCAGCAGCTCCCCCAGAGCGGGGGGCATATACGAGCAGTACTTC. This gives the protein CASSSPRAGGIYEQYF.